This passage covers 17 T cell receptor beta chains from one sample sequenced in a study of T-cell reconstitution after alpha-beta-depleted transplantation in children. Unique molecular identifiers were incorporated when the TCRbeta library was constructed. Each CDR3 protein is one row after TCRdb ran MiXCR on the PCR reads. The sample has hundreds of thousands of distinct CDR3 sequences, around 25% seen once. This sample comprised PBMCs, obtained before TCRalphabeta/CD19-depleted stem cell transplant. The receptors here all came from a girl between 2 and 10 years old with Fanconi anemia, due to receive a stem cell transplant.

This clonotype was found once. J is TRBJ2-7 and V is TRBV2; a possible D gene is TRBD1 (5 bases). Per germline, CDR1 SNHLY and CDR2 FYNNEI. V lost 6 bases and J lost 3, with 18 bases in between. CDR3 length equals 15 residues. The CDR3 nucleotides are TGTGCCAGCAGCGCCTCAGGGTCCTATCTCTACGAGCAGTACTTC. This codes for CASSASGSYLYEQYF. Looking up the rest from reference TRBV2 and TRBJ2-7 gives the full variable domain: EPEVTQTPSHQVTQMGQEVILRCVPISNHLYFYWYRQILGQKVEFLVSFYNNEISEKSEIFDDQFSVERPDGSNFTLKIRSTKLEDSAMYFCASSASGSYLYEQYFGPGTRLTVT.

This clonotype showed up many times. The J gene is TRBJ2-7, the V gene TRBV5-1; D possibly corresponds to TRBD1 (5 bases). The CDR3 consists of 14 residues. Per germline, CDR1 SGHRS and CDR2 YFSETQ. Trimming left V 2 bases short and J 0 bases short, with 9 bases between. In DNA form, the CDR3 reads TGCGCCAGCAGCTTTCTCGGACACTCCTACGAGCAGTACTTC. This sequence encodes CASSFLGHSYEQYF.

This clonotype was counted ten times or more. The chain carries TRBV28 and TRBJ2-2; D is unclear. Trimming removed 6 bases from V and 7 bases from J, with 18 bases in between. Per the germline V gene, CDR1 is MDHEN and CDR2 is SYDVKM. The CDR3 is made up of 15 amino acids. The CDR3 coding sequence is TGTGCCAGCAGACCCCACCGAGACATGAACGGGGAGCTGTTTTTT. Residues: CASRPHRDMNGELFF.

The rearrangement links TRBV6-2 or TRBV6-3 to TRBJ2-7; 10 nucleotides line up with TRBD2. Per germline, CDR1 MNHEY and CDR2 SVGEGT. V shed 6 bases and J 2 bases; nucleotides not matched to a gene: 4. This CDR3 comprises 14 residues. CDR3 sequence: CASRWTSGAYEQYF. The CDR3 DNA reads TGTGCCAGCAGATGGACTAGCGGAGCCTACGAGCAGTACTTC.

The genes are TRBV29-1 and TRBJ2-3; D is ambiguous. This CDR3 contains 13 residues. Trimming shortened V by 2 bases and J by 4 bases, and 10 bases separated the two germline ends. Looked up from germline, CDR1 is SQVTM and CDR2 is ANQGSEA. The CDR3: CSVERSAADTQYF. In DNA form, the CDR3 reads TGCAGCGTTGAAAGGAGCGCGGCAGATACGCAGTATTTT.

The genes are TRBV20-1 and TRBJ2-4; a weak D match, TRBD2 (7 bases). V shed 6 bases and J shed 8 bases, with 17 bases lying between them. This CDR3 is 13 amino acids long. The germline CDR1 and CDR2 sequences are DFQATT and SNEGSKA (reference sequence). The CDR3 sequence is CSATLGGGDIQYF. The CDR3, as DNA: TGCAGTGCCACCTTAGGGGGGGGGGACATTCAGTACTTC.

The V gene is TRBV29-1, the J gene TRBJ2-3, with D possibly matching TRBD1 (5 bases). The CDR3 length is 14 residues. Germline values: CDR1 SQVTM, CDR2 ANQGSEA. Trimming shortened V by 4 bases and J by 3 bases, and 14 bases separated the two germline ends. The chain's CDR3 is CSVASGQGTDTQYF. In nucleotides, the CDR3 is TGCAGCGTTGCCTCTGGGCAGGGAACAGATACGCAGTATTTT.

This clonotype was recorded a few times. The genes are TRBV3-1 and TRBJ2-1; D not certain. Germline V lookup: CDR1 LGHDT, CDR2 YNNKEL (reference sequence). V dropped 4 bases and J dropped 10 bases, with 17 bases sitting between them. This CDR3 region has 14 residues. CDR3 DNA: TGTGCCAGCAGCCCTACTAATGAGGCTCTAGAGCAGTTCTTC. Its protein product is CASSPTNEALEQFF.

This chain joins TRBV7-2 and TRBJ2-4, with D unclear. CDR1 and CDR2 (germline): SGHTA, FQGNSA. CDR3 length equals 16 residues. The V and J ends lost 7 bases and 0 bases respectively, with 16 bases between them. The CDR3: CASTLGRTLAKNIQYF. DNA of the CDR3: TGTGCCAGCACCCTTGGAAGGACGCTAGCCAAAAACATTCAGTACTTC.

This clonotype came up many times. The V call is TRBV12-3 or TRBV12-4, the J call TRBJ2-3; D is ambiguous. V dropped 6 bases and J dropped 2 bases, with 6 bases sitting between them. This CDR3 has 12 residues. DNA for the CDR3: TGTGCCAGCAGGCTTATCACAGATACGCAGTATTTT. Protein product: CASRLITDTQYF.

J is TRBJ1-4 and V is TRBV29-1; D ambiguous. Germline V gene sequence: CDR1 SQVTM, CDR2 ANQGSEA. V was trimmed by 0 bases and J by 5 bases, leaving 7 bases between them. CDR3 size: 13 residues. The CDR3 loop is CSVEETDNEKLFF. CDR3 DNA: TGCAGCGTTGAAGAAACGGACAATGAAAAACTGTTTTTT. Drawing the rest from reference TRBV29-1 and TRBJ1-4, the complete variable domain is SAVISQKPSRDICQRGTSLTIQCQVDSQVTMMFWYRQQPGQSLTLIATANQGSEATYESGFVIDKFPISRPNLTFSTLTVSNMSPEDSSIYLCSVEETDNEKLFFGSGTQLSVL.

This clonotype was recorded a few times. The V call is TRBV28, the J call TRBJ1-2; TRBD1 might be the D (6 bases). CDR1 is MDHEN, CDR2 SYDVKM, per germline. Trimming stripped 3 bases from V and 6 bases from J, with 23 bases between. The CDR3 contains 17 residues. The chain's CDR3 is CASSFTGIRRGGDGYTF. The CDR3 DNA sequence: TGTGCCAGCAGTTTCACAGGCATCAGGAGGGGGGGAGATGGCTACACCTTC.

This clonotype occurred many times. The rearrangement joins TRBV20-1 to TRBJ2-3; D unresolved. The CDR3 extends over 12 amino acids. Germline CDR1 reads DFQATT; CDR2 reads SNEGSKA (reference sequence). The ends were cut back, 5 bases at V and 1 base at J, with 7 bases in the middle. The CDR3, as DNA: TGCAGTGCTCCCATCCGCACAGATACGCAGTATTTT. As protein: CSAPIRTDTQYF.

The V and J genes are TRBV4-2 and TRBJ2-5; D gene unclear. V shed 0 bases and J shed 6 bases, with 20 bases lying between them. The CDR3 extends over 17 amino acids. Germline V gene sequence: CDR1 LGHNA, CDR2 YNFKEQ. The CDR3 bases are TGTGCCAGCAGCCAAGATTGGGTCTTGGGCAAGCTGAAGACCCAGTACTTC. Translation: CASSQDWVLGKLKTQYF.

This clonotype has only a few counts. The CDR3: CSVPGQGTPREQDEQFF. CDR3 nucleotide sequence: TGCAGCGTACCGGGACAGGGGACTCCTAGGGAACAGGATGAGCAGTTCTTC. The chain uses TRBV29-1 and TRBJ2-1; the match to TRBD1 covers 10 bases. The J segment lost 8 bases and the V segment lost 6 bases, leaving 19 bases of the junction unmatched. Germline assignment: CDR1 SQVTM and CDR2 ANQGSEA. This CDR3 spans 17 amino acids.

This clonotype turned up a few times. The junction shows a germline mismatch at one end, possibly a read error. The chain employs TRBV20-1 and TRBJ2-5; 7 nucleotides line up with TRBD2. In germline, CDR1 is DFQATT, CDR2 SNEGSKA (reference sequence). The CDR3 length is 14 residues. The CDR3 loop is CSARDGRSRETQYF. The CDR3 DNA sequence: TGCAGTGCGAGAGACGGGAGGTCCAGGGAGACCCAGTACTTC.

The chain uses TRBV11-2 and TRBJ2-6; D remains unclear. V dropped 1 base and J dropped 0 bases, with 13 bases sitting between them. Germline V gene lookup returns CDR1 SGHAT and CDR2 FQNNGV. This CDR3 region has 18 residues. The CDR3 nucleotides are TGTGCCAGCAGCTTAGGAAGTCGACAACCCTCTGGGGCCAACGTCCTGACTTTC. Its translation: CASSLGSRQPSGANVLTF. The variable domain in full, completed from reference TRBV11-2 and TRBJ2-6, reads EAGVAQSPRYKIIEKRQSVAFWCNPISGHATLYWYQQILGQGPKLLIQFQNNGVVDDSQLPKDRFSAERLKGVDSTLKIQPAKLEDSAVYLCASSLGSRQPSGANVLTFGAGSRLTVL.